Each of the 3 T cell receptor beta chains below was sequenced from the same sample in a study of T cell responses to AZD1222 COVID-19 vaccine. Clones were read by immunoSEQ multiplex PCR, and TCRdb kept only the in-frame ones, dropping some. Here the sample spans about 140,000 clones, 80% to 90% being singletons. The sample consisted of peripheral blood, taken on day 0 of AZD1222 vaccination. Receptor source: an adult in good health.

The rearrangement links TRBV29-1 to TRBJ1-1; the D is unclear. V dropped 4 bases and J dropped 3 bases, with 15 bases sitting between them. The CDR3 loop spans 14 amino acids. Germline V CDR1 and CDR2: SQVTM, ANQGSEA. The CDR3 here is CSVGAPGIDTEAFF. DNA of the CDR3: TGCAGCGTTGGAGCTCCCGGGATTGACACTGAAGCTTTCTTT. Together with reference TRBV29-1 and TRBJ1-1, the CDR3 gives the full variable domain: SAVISQKPSRDICQRGTSLTIQCQVDSQVTMMFWYRQQPGQSLTLIATANQGSEATYESGFVIDKFPISRPNLTFSTLTVSNMSPEDSSIYLCSVGAPGIDTEAFFGQGTRLTVV.

This chain joins TRBV6-5 and TRBJ2-2, with 9 bases fitting TRBD1. Germline V gene lookup returns CDR1 MNHEY and CDR2 SVGAGI. This CDR3 spans 15 amino acids. J was trimmed by 5 bases and V by 8 bases; bases with no gene match: 9. The CDR3: CASLKGQGETGELFF. The CDR3, as DNA: TGTGCCAGCTTGAAGGGACAGGGCGAAACCGGGGAGCTGTTTTTT.

Only a few counts were recorded for this clone. This rearrangement joins TRBV10-3 to TRBJ2-7, with 16 bases aligning to TRBD2. The germline V gene encodes CDR1 ENHRY and CDR2 SYGVKD. V dropped 6 bases and J dropped 6; count of bases not matched to a gene: 5. The CDR3 has 15 residues. CDR3 protein: CAIRGTSGRGGEQYF. CDR3 coding DNA: TGTGCCATCAGAGGGACTAGCGGGAGGGGAGGCGAGCAGTACTTC.